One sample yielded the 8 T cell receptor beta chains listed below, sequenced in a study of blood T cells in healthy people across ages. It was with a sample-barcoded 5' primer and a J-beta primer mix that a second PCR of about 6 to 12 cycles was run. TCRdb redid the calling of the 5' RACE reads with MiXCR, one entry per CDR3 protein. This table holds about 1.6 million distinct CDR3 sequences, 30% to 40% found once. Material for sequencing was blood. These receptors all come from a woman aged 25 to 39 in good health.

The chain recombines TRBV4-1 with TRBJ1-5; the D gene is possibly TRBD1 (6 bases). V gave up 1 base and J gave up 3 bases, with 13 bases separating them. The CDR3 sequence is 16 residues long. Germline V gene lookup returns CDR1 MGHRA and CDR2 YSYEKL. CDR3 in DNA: TGCGCCAGCAGCCAAGGGCTTTACAGGGACAATCAGCCCCAGCATTTT. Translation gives CASSQGLYRDNQPQHF.

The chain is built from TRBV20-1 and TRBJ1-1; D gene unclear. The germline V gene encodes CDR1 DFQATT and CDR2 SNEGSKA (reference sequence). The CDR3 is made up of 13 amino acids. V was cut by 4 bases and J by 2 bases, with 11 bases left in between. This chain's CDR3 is CSAIYKGNTEAFF. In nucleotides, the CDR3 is TGCAGTGCTATTTATAAGGGTAACACTGAAGCTTTCTTT.

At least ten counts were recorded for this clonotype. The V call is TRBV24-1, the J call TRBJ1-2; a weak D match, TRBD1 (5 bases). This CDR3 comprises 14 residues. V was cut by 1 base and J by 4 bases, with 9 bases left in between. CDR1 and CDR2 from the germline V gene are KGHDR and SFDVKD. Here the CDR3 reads CATSDLGTVYGYTF. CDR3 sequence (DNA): TGTGCCACCAGTGATTTAGGGACCGTCTATGGCTACACCTTC.

CDR3 in DNA: TGCAGCGTTGAAGACAGGGCGGACACCGGGGAGCTGTTTTTT. It translates to CSVEDRADTGELFF. The chain couples TRBV29-1 to TRBJ2-2, with a weak D call TRBD1 (5 bases). Trimming stripped 0 bases from V and 3 bases from J, with 8 bases between. This CDR3 comprises 14 residues. From germline, CDR1 is SQVTM and CDR2 ANQGSEA.

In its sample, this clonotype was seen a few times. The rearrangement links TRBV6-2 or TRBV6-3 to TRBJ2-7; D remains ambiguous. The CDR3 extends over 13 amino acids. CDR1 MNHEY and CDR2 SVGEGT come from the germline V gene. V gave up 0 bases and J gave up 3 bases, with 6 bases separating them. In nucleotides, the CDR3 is TGTGCCAGCAGTTACTCCGGAATCTACGAGCAGTACTTC. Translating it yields CASSYSGIYEQYF.

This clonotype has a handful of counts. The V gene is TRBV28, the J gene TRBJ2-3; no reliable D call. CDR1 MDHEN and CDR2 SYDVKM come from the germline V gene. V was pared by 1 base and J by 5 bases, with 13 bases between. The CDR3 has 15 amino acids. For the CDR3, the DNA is TGTGCCAGCAGTTTATCAGGTCGAAGGCAAGATACGCAGTATTTT. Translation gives CASSLSGRRQDTQYF.

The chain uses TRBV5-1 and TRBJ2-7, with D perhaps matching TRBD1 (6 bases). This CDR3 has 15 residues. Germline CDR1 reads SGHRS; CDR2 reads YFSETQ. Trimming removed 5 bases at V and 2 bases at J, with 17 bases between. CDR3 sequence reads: CASRAGESAPYEQYF. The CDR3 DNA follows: TGCGCCAGCAGAGCAGGGGAATCGGCACCCTACGAGCAGTACTTC.

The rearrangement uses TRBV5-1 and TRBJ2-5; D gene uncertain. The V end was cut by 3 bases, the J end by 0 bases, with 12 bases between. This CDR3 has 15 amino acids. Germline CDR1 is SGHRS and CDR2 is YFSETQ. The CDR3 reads CASSSASEYQETQYF. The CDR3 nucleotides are TGCGCCAGCAGCTCGGCCTCAGAGTACCAAGAGACCCAGTACTTC. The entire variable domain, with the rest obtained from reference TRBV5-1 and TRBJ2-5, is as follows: KAGVTQTPRYLIKTRGQQVTLSCSPISGHRSVSWYQQTPGQGLQFLFEYFSETQRNKGNFPGRFSGRQFSNSRSEMNVSTLELGDSALYLCASSSASEYQETQYFGPGTRLLVL.